The present entry profiles one TCR beta chain with its context. This entry belongs to a study of T cell responses to AZD1222 COVID-19 vaccine. The CDR3 has 17 amino acids. Trimming took off 0 bases at V and 4 bases at J, with 17 bases between the two ends. In germline, CDR1 is LNHNV, CDR2 YYDKDF (reference sequence). The repertoire was sequenced with immunoSEQ multiplex PCR; TCRdb's copy has only in-frame clones and lacks some. The sample consists of about 120,000 clones, approximately 90% of them appearing once. The sequence derives from an adult who received the AZD1222 COVID-19 vaccine. The material was peripheral blood, obtained 28 days after the second AZD1222 dose. The chain recombines TRBV15 with TRBJ2-3; D possibly matches TRBD1 or TRBD2 (6 bases each). CDR3 DNA: TGTGCCACCAGCAGAGAGTCTTGGGGGGCTATCGCAGATACGCAGTATTTT. Its protein is CATSRESWGAIADTQYF.